This T cell receptor (beta chain) was observed in a study of human T cells and chemical hapten exposure. On the study more broadly: All patients underwent weekly scalp dosing with diphenylcyclopropenone for the full roughly 25-week study. Alopecia areata, totalis or universalis affected patients who were mostly female.

This CDR3 contains 17 residues. Germline V gene lookup returns CDR1 SGHRS and CDR2 YFSETQ. V was pared by 3 bases and J by 4 bases, with 12 bases of the junction left unmatched. Original processing methods: TCRs per sample had a median of roughly 96,000 and ranged from roughly 23,224 to 700,000. TCRdb independently ran MiXCR on the RACE reads; one entry per CDR3 protein. Here the V and J calls rest on TCRdb's processing, not on the authors' analysis. The table has under 100,000 distinct CDR3 sequences, about 10% seen once. This clonotype was counted ten times or more. Time point: patch test 2, 6 weeks after DPC sensitization. Treatment in this sample: therapeutic diphenylcyclopropenone sensitization with weekly scalp DPC. Only after blood had been drawn was each patch test applied.

This TCR was recovered from a woman between 40 and 50 years old with alopecia areata. Some clones in this sample may be carry-over from other donors' samples. The chain has TRBV5-1 and TRBJ2-1; TRBD2 agrees at 8 bases. The sequences come from whole blood, collected in connection with sensitization to the hapten diphenylcyclopropenone (DPC). CDR3 loop: CASSSTSGAGGYNEQFF. The CDR3 DNA follows: TGCGCCAGCAGCTCGACCTCCGGCGCGGGAGGATACAATGAGCAGTTCTTC. The variable domain in full, completed from reference TRBV5-1 and TRBJ2-1, reads KAGVTQTPRYLIKTRGQQVTLSCSPISGHRSVSWYQQTPGQGLQFLFEYFSETQRNKGNFPGRFSGRQFSNSRSEMNVSTLELGDSALYLCASSSTSGAGGYNEQFFGPGTRLTVL.